This TCR beta chain was identified during a study of cytomegalovirus exposure and HLA in healthy donors. PCR involved 60 Vbeta and 13 Jbeta primers. Assay used: immunoSEQ multiplex PCR; TCRdb lists only in-frame clones, some missing. The table lists over 100,000 clones, 79% of them singletons, with 2.5% to 3% in the top ten. A remark on this clone: Its antigen is unidentified.

This CDR3 comprises 15 residues. Germline-derived CDR1 and CDR2 are SEHNR and FQNEAQ (reference sequence). Deletions cut 4 bases from V and 4 bases from J, with 14 bases between. General study results and limits: Overall, approximately 180 TCR beta chains were annotated as cytomegalovirus-associated. Sequencing likely produced, as an artifact, a cluster of highly shared sequence variants.

The source of this sequence is a woman aged 18-29 years in good health and CMV-seropositive. V usage is TRBV7-9 and J usage is TRBJ2-1, with D maybe TRBD2 (5 bases). Sequences were obtained from PBMCs. This chain's CDR3 is CASSSVRTGYNEQFF. In DNA, the CDR3 is TGTGCCAGCAGCTCCGTCCGGACGGGATACAATGAGCAGTTCTTC.